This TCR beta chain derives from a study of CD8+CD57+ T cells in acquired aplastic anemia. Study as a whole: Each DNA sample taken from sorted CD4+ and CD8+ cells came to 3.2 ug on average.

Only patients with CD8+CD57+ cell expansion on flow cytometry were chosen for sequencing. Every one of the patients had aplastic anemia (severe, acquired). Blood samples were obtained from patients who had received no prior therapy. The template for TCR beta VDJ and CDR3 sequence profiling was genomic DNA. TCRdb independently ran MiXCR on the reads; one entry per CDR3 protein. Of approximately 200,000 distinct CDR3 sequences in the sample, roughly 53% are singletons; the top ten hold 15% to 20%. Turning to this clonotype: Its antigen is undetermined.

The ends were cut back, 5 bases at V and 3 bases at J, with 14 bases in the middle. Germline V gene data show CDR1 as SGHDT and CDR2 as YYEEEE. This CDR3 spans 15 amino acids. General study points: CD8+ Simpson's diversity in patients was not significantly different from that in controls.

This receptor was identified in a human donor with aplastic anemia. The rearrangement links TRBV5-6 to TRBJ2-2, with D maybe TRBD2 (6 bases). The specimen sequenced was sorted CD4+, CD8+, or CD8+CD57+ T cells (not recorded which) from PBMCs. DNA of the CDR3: TGTGCCAGCAGGCGGGGAAGTAGGGACACCGGGGAGCTGTTTTTT. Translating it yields CASRRGSRDTGELFF.